This T cell receptor beta chain was profiled in a study of blood T cell repertoires in COVID-19. As for the study in general: COVID-19 samples, acute and convalescent, were from the United States, Italy and Spain. Sources were T cells, B-cell-depleted T cells, or PBMCs; the material itself was cDNA or gDNA.

Authors' data handling: Reference gene primer amplification in the assay estimated nucleated cell counts. TCRdb's copy holds only in-frame clones and misses some; the assay was immunoSEQ multiplex PCR. V, J and clone size are taken as reported in that table, and D and trimming were inferred from the DNA itself. The sample lists around 100,000 clones; about 80% were seen once. Germline assignment: CDR1 LNHDA and CDR2 SQIVND (reference sequence). This CDR3 is built from 16 residues. The V and J ends lost 1 base and 4 bases, in that order; junction bases with no gene match: 6. This rearrangement joins TRBV19 to TRBJ2-7; 11 bases match TRBD1. Input material: peripheral blood. The TCR originated in a human donor in a cohort sampled during active or convalescent COVID-19. The CDR3 loop reads CASSIGAGQGAYEQYF. The CDR3 DNA reads TGTGCCAGTAGTATAGGCGCCGGACAGGGGGCGTACGAGCAGTACTTC.